The 26 T cell receptor beta chains below were found in one sample sequenced in a study of cytomegalovirus exposure and HLA in healthy donors. The PCR made use of 60 Vbeta and 13 Jbeta primers. The protocol was immunoSEQ multiplex PCR, while the TCRdb copy is restricted to in-frame clones and leaves out a portion. The top ten clones hold 3.5% to 4% of a sample with approximately 100,000 clones, 65% of them seen once. The material sequenced was PBMCs. The source is a man aged 25-45 years in good health and CMV-seropositive.

The V call is TRBV7-8, the J call TRBJ2-3; D is possibly TRBD1 (5 bases). The ends were cut back, 6 bases at V and 5 bases at J, with 9 bases in the middle. Germline loops: CDR1 SGHVS, CDR2 FQNEAQ. This CDR3 region has 12 residues. The CDR3 loop reads CASSLDIDTQYF. CDR3 nucleotides: TGTGCCAGCAGTTTGGACATAGATACGCAGTATTTT.

The chain employs TRBV5-1 and TRBJ1-5, with 7 bases aligning to TRBD1. CDR3 length: 15 residues. CDR1 SGHRS and CDR2 YFSETQ come from the germline V gene. V shed 1 base, J shed 5 bases, and the junction held 6 bases outside the gene matches. The CDR3 DNA is TGCGCCAGCAGCTTGAGCGGACAGGTCCATCAGCCCCAGCATTTT. Translating gives CASSLSGQVHQPQHF. The entire variable domain, with the rest obtained from reference TRBV5-1 and TRBJ1-5, is as follows: KAGVTQTPRYLIKTRGQQVTLSCSPISGHRSVSWYQQTPGQGLQFLFEYFSETQRNKGNFPGRFSGRQFSNSRSEMNVSTLELGDSALYLCASSLSGQVHQPQHFGDGTRLSIL.

The rearrangement joins TRBV10-3 to TRBJ2-7, with D tentatively TRBD1 (6 bases). Trimming cost V 4 bases and J 6 bases, with 10 bases left between them. CDR3 size: 12 residues. Per germline, CDR1 ENHRY and CDR2 SYGVKD. This CDR3 is CAISAGTFEQYF. In DNA, the CDR3 is TGTGCCATCAGTGCAGGGACATTCGAGCAGTACTTC.

This rearrangement joins TRBV6-5 to TRBJ1-2; no clear D. Germline V lookup: CDR1 MNHEY, CDR2 SVGAGI. V shed 6 bases and J shed 3 bases, with 11 bases lying between them. The CDR3 totals 13 residues. The CDR3 protein is CASSPRRYYGYTF. The CDR3, as DNA: TGTGCCAGCAGCCCCCGGAGGTACTATGGCTACACCTTC.

The chain recombines TRBV6-5 with TRBJ1-2, with TRBD1 as a possible D gene (6 bases). CDR3 length equals 13 residues. Trimming left V 6 bases short and J 4 bases short, with 12 bases between. The germline CDR1 and CDR2 sequences are MNHEY and SVGAGI. CDR3 coding DNA: TGTGCCAGCAGCCTAGACAGGCTCTATGGCTACACCTTC. This sequence encodes CASSLDRLYGYTF.

J is TRBJ2-7 and V is TRBV4-1; possible D gene TRBD1, 6 bases. There are 12 residues in the CDR3. V lost 0 bases, J lost 9 bases, and 9 bases lay in between. Germline loops: CDR1 MGHRA, CDR2 YSYEKL. The CDR3 sequence: CASSQDGTWQYF. The CDR3 DNA sequence: TGCGCCAGCAGCCAAGATGGGACATGGCAGTACTTC.

This clone was picked up a small number of times. The chain recombines TRBV5-3 with TRBJ1-5, with TRBD1 as a possible D gene (6 bases). TRBV5-3 is an open reading frame, and its role is uncertain. V was pared by 1 base and J by 11 bases, with 16 bases between. The CDR3 runs to 14 residues. CDR3 region: CARSLWTELRSQHF. The CDR3 region has the DNA TGTGCCAGAAGCTTGTGGACAGAGCTACGGTCCCAGCATTTT.

This chain uses TRBV30 with TRBJ2-3, with D hard to call. This CDR3 is built from 13 residues. With 2 bases removed from V and 0 bases from J, the gap between germline ends came to 6 bases. In germline, CDR1 is GTSNPN, CDR2 SVGIG (reference sequence). This CDR3 is CAWSKLSTDTQYF. CDR3 nucleotides: TGTGCCTGGAGTAAGCTGAGCACAGATACGCAGTATTTT.

This clone was recorded once. The chain joins TRBV7-9 to TRBJ1-2; 10 positions agree with TRBD1. CDR1 is SEHNR, CDR2 FQNEAQ, per germline (reference sequence). Trimming at V came to 5 bases and at J to 5 bases, leaving 5 bases not matched to a gene. The length of the CDR3 is 14 residues. Written as DNA, the CDR3 is TGTGCCAGCAGCCCAGGGACAGGGGTTTATGGCTACACCTTC. Translating gives CASSPGTGVYGYTF.

V and J are TRBV5-5 and TRBJ1-2, with 8 nucleotides matching TRBD1. The CDR3 sequence is 15 residues long. The ends lost 0 bases at V and 3 bases at J; junction bases unmatched: 4. Looked up from germline, CDR1 is SGHKS and CDR2 is YYEKEE (reference sequence). The CDR3 DNA follows: TGTGCCAGCAGCTTGGGTCGGACAGGGTACTATGGCTACACCTTC. Protein sequence: CASSLGRTGYYGYTF.

This chain joins TRBV6-5 and TRBJ1-5, with 8 bases matching TRBD1. Germline V gene data show CDR1 as MNHEY and CDR2 as SVGAGI. The CDR3 consists of 14 residues. V lost 6 bases to trimming and J lost 4 bases; unmatched junction nucleotides: 5. The CDR3 DNA is TGTGCCAGCAGAAGGACAGGGAGGAATCAGCCCCAGCATTTT. Its protein is CASRRTGRNQPQHF.

The chain uses TRBV19 and TRBJ1-2, with D tentatively TRBD1 (6 bases). Deletions cut 3 bases from V and 5 bases from J, with 13 bases between. Germline V gene lookup returns CDR1 LNHDA and CDR2 SQIVND (reference sequence). The CDR3 has 14 residues. DNA of the CDR3: TGTGCCAGTAGTATCCAGGGGACGGGGTATGGCTACACCTTC. Translated: CASSIQGTGYGYTF.

The genes are TRBV5-1 and TRBJ2-1, with 12 nucleotides matching TRBD2. Per the germline V gene, CDR1 is SGHRS and CDR2 is YFSETQ. The CDR3 runs 18 residues. V lost 1 base, J lost 7 bases, and 12 bases stayed unmatched. The CDR3 DNA sequence: TGCGCCAGCAGCTTGACCACGGGAACTAGCGGGGGGCGGAATGAGCAGTTCTTC. It yields the protein CASSLTTGTSGGRNEQFF.

Details on this clone: The sample contains more than one DNA sequence encoding this CDR3. V gene TRBV5-1 combines with J gene TRBJ2-7; maybe TRBD1 (5 bases). Trimming cost V 0 bases and J 1 base, with 8 bases left between them. The CDR3 is 14 amino acids. Germline CDR1 SGHRS, CDR2 YFSETQ. The CDR3 DNA reads as TGCGCCAGCAGCTTGGTTGCAGGGTCCTACGAGCAGTACTTC. Amino acids: CASSLVAGSYEQYF. Variable domain in full (rest from reference TRBV5-1 and TRBJ2-7): KAGVTQTPRYLIKTRGQQVTLSCSPISGHRSVSWYQQTPGQGLQFLFEYFSETQRNKGNFPGRFSGRQFSNSRSEMNVSTLELGDSALYLCASSLVAGSYEQYFGPGTRLTVT.

The CDR3 DNA follows: TGTGCCAGCAGCTTAACAGGGGGACCTAATGAAAAACTGTTTTTT. Its protein product is CASSLTGGPNEKLFF. The rearrangement joins TRBV5-6 to TRBJ1-4; TRBD1 aligns across 8 bases. Germline V gives CDR1 SGHDT, CDR2 YYEEEE. V shed 2 bases, J shed 3 bases, and the junction held 3 bases outside the gene matches. This CDR3 region has 15 residues.

V and J are TRBV4-1 and TRBJ1-4, with TRBD1 identical over 7 bases. With V trimmed by 4 bases and J by 6 bases, 11 bases remained unmatched. CDR1 and CDR2 (germline): MGHRA, YSYEKL. This CDR3 region has 16 residues. In DNA form, the CDR3 reads TGCGCCAGCAGCCGGGCCCCGGGACAGCCCGATGAAAAACTGTTTTTT. It specifies CASSRAPGQPDEKLFF.

This chain uses TRBV4-1 with TRBJ2-3; the D gene is possibly TRBD1 (5 bases). V was pared by 1 base and J by 5 bases, with 16 bases between. Germline CDR1 MGHRA, CDR2 YSYEKL. This CDR3 has 16 amino acids. This CDR3 reads CASSQGSGFTGDTQYF. CDR3 in DNA: TGCGCCAGCAGCCAAGGGTCAGGGTTTACGGGAGATACGCAGTATTTT.

The V gene is TRBV11-3, the J gene TRBJ2-7, with 7 bases matching TRBD2. The germline gives CDR1 SGHNT, CDR2 YENEEA. J lost 4 bases, V lost 0 bases, and 3 bases had no gene match. The CDR3 has 14 residues. CDR3 amino acids: CASSLEGRGYEQYF. In nucleotides, the CDR3 is TGTGCCAGCAGCTTAGAGGGGAGGGGATACGAGCAGTACTTC. The full variable domain, in which reference TRBV11-3 and TRBJ2-7 provide the parts outside the CDR3, is EAGVVQSPRYKIIEKKQPVAFWCNPISGHNTLYWYLQNLGQGPELLIRYENEEAVDDSQLPKDRFSAERLKGVDSTLKIQPAELGDSAVYLCASSLEGRGYEQYFGPGTRLTVT.

The chain recombines TRBV9 with TRBJ1-2, with a tentative D call TRBD1 (6 bases). The V gene lost 4 bases and the J gene lost 1 base, with 14 bases spanning the gap. The CDR3 covers 15 residues. Germline CDR1 reads SGDLS; CDR2 reads YYNGEE. CDR3 in amino acids: CASSPTGQLNYGYTF. CDR3 nucleotide sequence: TGTGCCAGCAGCCCCACAGGACAGCTTAACTATGGCTACACCTTC.

V usage is TRBV6-1 and J usage is TRBJ2-3, with D possibly matching TRBD2 (6 bases). CDR3 length equals 18 residues. The germline V gene has CDR1 MNHNS and CDR2 SASEGT. The V gene lost 0 bases and the J gene lost 1 base, with 17 bases spanning the gap. CDR3 sequence (DNA): TGTGCCAGCAGTGAAGCCCCGGCGGGAACCTTCGGCACAGATACGCAGTATTTT. As protein: CASSEAPAGTFGTDTQYF.

This clone was seen only a few times. This chain connects TRBV7-9 to TRBJ2-3, with D possibly TRBD2 on 6 matching bases. This CDR3 has 13 amino acids. Germline CDR1 SEHNR, CDR2 FQNEAQ (reference sequence). V was clipped by 4 bases and J by 1 base, with 6 bases between them. The CDR3 nucleotides are TGTGCCAGCAGCTCGGGGGGCACAGATACGCAGTATTTT. Encoded protein: CASSSGGTDTQYF.

V usage is TRBV5-6 and J usage is TRBJ2-7, with a tentative D call TRBD2 (5 bases). Germline V gene lookup returns CDR1 SGHDT and CDR2 YYEEEE. Between the trimmed V and J ends, which lost 2 bases and 6 bases, there was a span of 12 bases. The CDR3 contains 13 residues. The CDR3 sequence is CASSFPGVREQYF. As DNA, the CDR3 is TGTGCCAGCAGCTTTCCCGGGGTTCGCGAGCAGTACTTC.

This clone was counted between two and nine times. V gene TRBV27 combines with J gene TRBJ1-1, with D possibly matching TRBD1 (5 bases). Per germline, CDR1 MNHEY and CDR2 SMNVEV (reference sequence). This CDR3 spans 15 amino acids. Trimming stripped 6 bases from V and 3 bases from J, with 17 bases between. The CDR3 nucleotides read TGTGCCAGCAGACTAACCAGGGAAGTCGACACTGAAGCTTTCTTT. It yields the protein CASRLTREVDTEAFF.

V usage is TRBV11-2 and J usage is TRBJ2-7; 8 bases are shared with TRBD1. The junction had 12 bases not matched to a gene; V was cut back by 6 bases and J by 5 bases. CDR1 and CDR2 from the germline V gene are SGHAT and FQNNGV. This CDR3 spans 15 amino acids. The CDR3 region is CASRPPGQGRNEQYF. CDR3 DNA sequence: TGTGCCAGCAGGCCCCCCGGACAGGGAAGGAACGAGCAGTACTTC.

The chain couples TRBV2 to TRBJ2-7, with TRBD1 matching over 7 bases. Losses at the gene ends were 8 bases for V and 3 bases for J; bases not matched to a gene: 4. This CDR3 spans 12 amino acids. Germline V gives CDR1 SNHLY, CDR2 FYNNEI. The CDR3 loop reads CASGQGVYEQYF. The CDR3 DNA reads TGTGCCAGCGGTCAGGGGGTCTACGAGCAGTACTTC.

This clone was seen a handful of times. Germline and junction disagree at one end, which may indicate a read error. The gene calls are TRBV4-2 and TRBJ1-2, with 7 positions matching TRBD1. This CDR3 comprises 16 residues. Germline assignment: CDR1 LGHNA and CDR2 YNFKEQ. The CDR3 loop is CASSQDQAGGYYRYTF. CDR3 DNA: TGTGCCAGCAGCCAAGATCAGGCAGGGGGTTACTATCGCTACACCTTC.